These 16 T cell receptor beta chains were all obtained from the same sample, sequenced in a study of CD8+ T cells in alopecia areata. Treatment specified: oral pan-JAK inhibitor, 5-10 mg twice daily. Extraction and reverse transcription of RNA yielded cDNA as the sequencing template. TCRdb's table, derived via immunoSEQ multiplex PCR, lists solely in-frame clones and lacks some. This table holds roughly 120,000 clones, 55% to 60% found once. The sequences come from CD4+ T cells sorted from blood, collected at week 24, from a patient treated with tofacitinib. The receptors were sampled from a human donor with alopecia areata.

The rearrangement uses TRBV6-1 and TRBJ1-2; D is perhaps TRBD1 (5 bases). With 6 bases removed from V and 0 bases from J, the gap between germline ends came to 5 bases. Germline V gene lookup returns CDR1 MNHNS and CDR2 SASEGT. The CDR3 covers 12 residues. The DNA for the CDR3 is TGTGCCAGCAGGGGACCTAACTATGGCTACACCTTC. Translating it yields CASRGPNYGYTF.

The chain combines TRBV29-1 with TRBJ2-3, with 9 bases aligning to TRBD2. With V trimmed by 5 bases and J by 2 bases, 5 bases remained unmatched. The CDR3 sequence is 14 residues long. Germline V gene sequence: CDR1 SQVTM, CDR2 ANQGSEA. This chain's CDR3 is CSVRLAGNTDTQYF. Here the CDR3 DNA reads TGCAGCGTTCGGCTAGCGGGGAACACAGATACGCAGTATTTT.

This clone was observed a handful of times. The V gene is TRBV18, the J gene TRBJ1-1, with D tentatively TRBD1 (6 bases). Deletions cut 3 bases from V and 1 base from J, with 12 bases between. CDR3 size: 15 residues. Per germline, CDR1 KGHSH and CDR2 LQKENI. The CDR3: CASSPGTGTNTEAFF. CDR3 nucleotide sequence: TGTGCCAGCTCACCGGGCACAGGGACGAACACTGAAGCTTTCTTT. Based on the CDR3 plus reference TRBV18 and TRBJ1-1, the full variable domain is NAGVMQNPRHLVRRRGQEARLRCSPMKGHSHVYWYRQLPEEGLKFMVYLQKENIIDESGMPKERFSAEFPKEGPSILRIQQVVRGDSAAYFCASSPGTGTNTEAFFGQGTRLTVV.

This clone was picked up a small number of times. The chain recombines TRBV7-2 with TRBJ2-3, with D tentatively TRBD1 (6 bases). Germline V gene data show CDR1 as SGHTA and CDR2 as FQGNSA. The ends were cut back, 5 bases at V and 5 bases at J, with 11 bases in the middle. The CDR3 is made up of 13 amino acids. DNA of the CDR3: TGTGCCAGCAGCAACGACAGGATAGATACGCAGTATTTT. It is translated as CASSNDRIDTQYF.

The chain uses TRBV4-2 and TRBJ2-5, with 10 bases lining up with TRBD2. Looked up from germline, CDR1 is LGHNA and CDR2 is YNFKEQ. CDR3 length equals 16 residues. V dropped 3 bases and J dropped 0; count of bases not matched to a gene: 4. CDR3 sequence (DNA): TGTGCCAGCAGCCAGGGGACTAGCGCCAACCAAGAGACCCAGTACTTC. Its translation is CASSQGTSANQETQYF.

This clone turned up a few times. This chain joins TRBV29-1 and TRBJ2-1; 10 positions agree with TRBD2. Per the germline V gene, CDR1 is SQVTM and CDR2 is ANQGSEA. Trimming removed 4 bases from V and 9 bases from J; junction bases left unmatched: 6. This CDR3 is 13 amino acids long. The CDR3 region is CSVGAGGPAEQFF. In DNA, the CDR3 is TGCAGCGTTGGAGCGGGGGGGCCAGCTGAGCAGTTCTTC.

The chain employs TRBV5-1 and TRBJ2-5, with D unclear. The germline CDR1 and CDR2 sequences are SGHRS and YFSETQ. The CDR3 is 13 amino acids. With 0 bases removed from V and 5 bases from J, the gap between germline ends came to 8 bases. This chain's CDR3 is CASSLEQPETQYF. In DNA form, the CDR3 reads TGCGCCAGCAGCTTGGAACAGCCGGAGACCCAGTACTTC.

This clone showed up just once. The rearrangement uses TRBV2 and TRBJ1-5, with D unresolved. The length of the CDR3 is 15 residues. Trimming removed 4 bases at V and 1 base at J, with 11 bases between. Germline CDR1 and CDR2: SNHLY and FYNNEI. CDR3 region: CASSAEQNSNQPQHF. CDR3 sequence (DNA): TGTGCCAGCAGTGCGGAACAGAACAGCAATCAGCCCCAGCATTTT. Full variable domain (missing parts from reference TRBV2 and TRBJ1-5): EPEVTQTPSHQVTQMGQEVILRCVPISNHLYFYWYRQILGQKVEFLVSFYNNEISEKSEIFDDQFSVERPDGSNFTLKIRSTKLEDSAMYFCASSAEQNSNQPQHFGDGTRLSIL.

The chain carries TRBV30 and TRBJ1-2; possible D gene TRBD1, 6 bases. This CDR3 has 15 amino acids. V was trimmed by 4 bases and J by 4 bases, leaving 19 bases between them. Germline values: CDR1 GTSNPN, CDR2 SVGIG (reference sequence). CDR3 residues: CAWKGTLEGVYGYTF. The CDR3 nucleotides read TGTGCCTGGAAGGGAACTTTGGAGGGGGTCTATGGCTACACCTTC.

This chain joins TRBV6-5 and TRBJ2-1; 7 nucleotides agree with TRBD2. Per germline, CDR1 MNHEY and CDR2 SVGAGI. The CDR3 totals 14 residues. With 7 bases clipped from V and 14 bases from J, the junction kept 17 bases outside the gene matches. The CDR3 here is CASTETQRGGPKFF. In DNA, the CDR3 is TGTGCCAGCACCGAAACCCAGCGGGGTGGGCCTAAGTTCTTC.

The chain combines TRBV29-1 with TRBJ1-2; TRBD1 might be the D (5 bases). V lost 4 bases and J 0 bases, leaving 12 bases between the germline ends. Germline values: CDR1 SQVTM, CDR2 ANQGSEA. The CDR3 is 14 residues long. The CDR3 region has the DNA TGCAGCGTTGCAACAGGATCTTCTAACTATGGCTACACCTTC. Translation: CSVATGSSNYGYTF.

The chain is built from TRBV7-9 and TRBJ2-5; D might be TRBD1 or TRBD2, each matching 5 bases. Germline V CDR1 and CDR2: SEHNR, FQNEAQ (reference sequence). V dropped 5 bases and J dropped 4 bases, with 17 bases sitting between them. The CDR3 length is 15 residues. The CDR3 reads CASSPGSTGAETQYF. CDR3 nucleotides: TGTGCCAGCAGCCCCGGATCCACCGGGGCAGAGACCCAGTACTTC.

This chain uses TRBV5-1 with TRBJ2-3, with D perhaps TRBD1 (6 bases). Looked up from germline, CDR1 is SGHRS and CDR2 is YFSETQ. The CDR3 is made up of 14 amino acids. Trimming removed 5 bases at V and 1 base at J, with 11 bases between. CDR3: CASRQDSGTDTQYF. The CDR3 DNA reads as TGCGCCAGCAGACAGGACAGCGGCACAGATACGCAGTATTTT.

The rearrangement uses TRBV9 and TRBJ2-1, with 8 bases aligning to TRBD1. The J segment lost 3 bases and the V segment lost 0 bases, leaving 2 bases of the junction unmatched. From germline, CDR1 is SGDLS and CDR2 YYNGEE. The CDR3 contains 15 residues. The CDR3 DNA reads TGTGCCAGCAGCGTAGCAGGACAGGGCTACAATGAGCAGTTCTTC. Amino acids: CASSVAGQGYNEQFF.

The chain carries TRBV30 and TRBJ2-3; D is ambiguous. CDR3 length: 12 amino acids. V lost 3 bases and J 3 bases, leaving 7 bases between the germline ends. Germline V gives CDR1 GTSNPN, CDR2 SVGIG (reference sequence). CDR3: CAWSRPTDTQYF. The CDR3 DNA is TGTGCCTGGAGCAGACCTACAGATACGCAGTATTTT.

The chain combines TRBV6-6 with TRBJ2-7; unclear D gene. Looked up from germline, CDR1 is MNHNY and CDR2 is SVGAGI (reference sequence). V lost 6 bases and J 7 bases, leaving 22 bases between the germline ends. This CDR3 has 15 residues. The CDR3 nucleotides read TGTGCCAGCAGACCCTCGTCCAGAGTGTTAGGGGAGCAGTACTTC. Translating it yields CASRPSSRVLGEQYF.